This T cell receptor (beta chain) appears in the sequencing data of a study of vaccination and CD4 T cells after COVID-19. Background on the study: Spike peptides, overlapping and drawn from SARS-CoV-2, HCoV-NL63, HCoV-OC43 and HCoV-229E, were used to stimulate cells.

Note on this clonotype: What it recognizes is unknown.

Sequenced with the Oncomine TCR Beta short-read assay was DNA taken from cultured CD4+ T cells. The source of extracted genomic DNA was cultured CD4+ T cells. Using its own MiXCR run on the PCR reads, TCRdb lists one record per CDR3 protein. The sample shows some 9,600 distinct CDR3 sequences, around half of them seen only once. Treatment here: approximately 10-day PBMC culture with coronavirus spike peptide pools or control peptides (ViraFEST assay). Per well, about 2.2 million PBMCs were cultured in the presence of approximately 9 IU/ml IL-2 and around 10 ug/ml peptide pools. The authors swapped half the medium for fresh IL-2 medium on days 3 and 7. CDR3 length: 15 amino acids. Germline-derived CDR1 and CDR2 are SNHLY and FYNNEI. V gave up 6 bases and J gave up 3 bases; unmatched junction bases: 5.

Sequenced: CD4+ T cells from blood, cultured in vitro. The chain recombines TRBV2 with TRBJ1-5; TRBD1 agrees at 10 bases. The TCR originated in a human donor who had recovered from COVID-19. The CDR3 region has the DNA TGTGCCAGCAGCGGTGACAGGGGGCTCAATCAGCCCCAGCATTTT. Protein product: CASSGDRGLNQPQHF.